This TCR beta chain comes out of a study of Graves' ophthalmopathy and Graves' hyperthyroidism. CDR3 length: 14 amino acids. Germline-derived CDR1 and CDR2 are WSHSY and SAAADI. Investigators amplified TCR beta CDR3 regions from RNA transcripts. First-round RT-PCR used HTBI primers; second-round multiplex PCR followed. TCRdb used MiXCR to reprocess the multiplex PCR reads, holding one entry per CDR3 protein. The table has around 1.1 million distinct CDR3 sequences, roughly 35% seen once. Concerning this clonotype: At one of its ends the junction is not consistent with the germline gene, which may arise from a read error.

The rearrangement uses TRBV10-2 and TRBJ2-7; D possibly corresponds to TRBD1 (6 bases). The sequence was obtained from an adult man with Graves' hyperthyroidism. Sample: peripheral blood or thyroid tissue (not recorded which). CDR3 residues: CACSALAGVREQYF. CDR3 nucleotide sequence: TGCGCCTGCAGTGCCTTGGCAGGGGTTAGGGAGCAGTACTTC.